The text below deals with one T cell receptor (beta chain). Its matching antigen is unknown. The CDR3 extends over 16 amino acids. CDR1 and CDR2 (germline): SEHNR, FQNEAQ (reference sequence). Losses at the gene ends were 2 bases for V and 6 bases for J; bases not matched to a gene: 10. The PCR made use of 60 Vbeta and 13 Jbeta primers. Assay used: immunoSEQ multiplex PCR; TCRdb lists only in-frame clones, some missing. The repertoire holds 100,000 or so clones, around 78% seen once, with about 5% in the top ten. This specimen belongs to a study of cytomegalovirus exposure and HLA in healthy donors. The study's findings and limits: The later analysis indicated that the majority of CMV-associated TCR beta chains appeared HLA-restricted.

The TCR was taken from a male donor in good health and CMV-seronegative. The chain carries TRBV7-9 and TRBJ1-1; 9 bases fit TRBD1. Source material: PBMCs. This CDR3 reads CASSLSLTTGGPEAFF. The CDR3 coding sequence is TGTGCCAGCAGCTTAAGTCTTACGACAGGGGGTCCTGAAGCTTTCTTT.